This T cell receptor beta chain emerged from a study of T cell repertoires in cytomegalovirus infection. Across the whole study: CMV epitopes, recently identified HLA-C-restricted and well-studied HLA-B-restricted, were used. Public TCR beta signatures provided an indication of both CMV infection and a matching HLA type.

The germline V gene has CDR1 LNHDA and CDR2 SQIVND (reference sequence). V was trimmed by 4 bases and J by 1 base, leaving 12 bases between them. The CDR3 spans 15 residues. Overall study findings and caveats: Summed frequency of public TCR beta families distinguished CMV carriers with the relevant HLA. HLA-C-restricted CMV clonotypes gave the most frequent clonotype in two of eight donors.

Worth noting for this clonotype: Its antigen is unidentified.

Using its own MiXCR run on the reads, TCRdb lists one record per CDR3 protein. The data contain about 920,000 distinct CDR3 sequences, about 33% of them singletons. The source was cultured CD8+ T cells from PBMCs, collected from culture after CMV antigen stimulation. The chain is built from TRBV19 and TRBJ2-3, with no clear D. This receptor was taken from a human donor in good health (CMV status not recorded). Some clones in this sample may be carry-over from other donors' samples. CDR3 sequence (DNA): TGTGCCAGTAGTAAGTCTCCGGCTGGCACAGATACGCAGTATTTT. It specifies CASSKSPAGTDTQYF. Filled out from reference TRBV19 and TRBJ2-3, the complete variable domain reads DGGITQSPKYLFRKEGQNVTLSCEQNLNHDAMYWYRQDPGQGLRLIYYSQIVNDFQKGDIAEGYSVSREKKESFPLTVTSAQKNPTAFYLCASSKSPAGTDTQYFGPGTRLTVL.